A single sample gave rise to the 21 T cell receptor beta chains below, sequenced in a study of cytomegalovirus exposure and HLA in healthy donors. Repertoires were generated with immunoSEQ multiplex PCR, while TCRdb's copy carries only in-frame clones and drops some. The sample lists roughly 250,000 clones, around 88% occurring once. The sequencing sample was made of PBMCs. Receptor source: a woman in her thirties in good health and CMV-seropositive.

This clone was seen only a few times. The gene calls are TRBV6-5 and TRBJ1-2; 8 nucleotides agree with TRBD1. The germline V gene has CDR1 MNHEY and CDR2 SVGAGI. This CDR3 has 15 residues. Germline trimming cut 2 bases from V and 4 bases from J; bases unmatched to any gene: 6. CDR3 nucleotides: TGTGCCAGCAGTTACGGTGGACAGGGCGGCTATGGCTACACCTTC. It translates to CASSYGGQGGYGYTF.

This chain connects TRBV2 to TRBJ2-7, with 8 positions matching TRBD1. Germline CDR1 and CDR2: SNHLY and FYNNEI. The CDR3 runs 14 residues. V dropped 5 bases and J dropped 7; count of bases not matched to a gene: 10. Written as DNA, the CDR3 is TGTGCCAGCAGTCGGGACAGGTCTTGGGGGGAGCAGTACTTC. Protein product: CASSRDRSWGEQYF.

CDR3 in DNA: TGTGCCAGCAAGGGACAGGGGTTAGAAAAACTGTTTTTT. Its translation is CASKGQGLEKLFF. The genes are TRBV2 and TRBJ1-4; 10 nucleotides agree with TRBD1. V dropped 7 bases and J dropped 8; count of bases not matched to a gene: 4. CDR1 and CDR2 from the germline V gene are SNHLY and FYNNEI. The CDR3 spans 13 residues.

The V and J genes are TRBV5-1 and TRBJ2-1; 8 nucleotides line up with TRBD2. This CDR3 region has 15 residues. Germline lookup yields CDR1 SGHRS and CDR2 YFSETQ. The ends lost 5 bases at V and 8 bases at J; junction bases unmatched: 12. DNA for the CDR3: TGCGCCAGCAGGACTACCGGGACTAGAGAAGATGAGCAGTTCTTC. Translated: CASRTTGTREDEQFF.

This clone was seen at least ten times. The rearrangement uses TRBV11-3 and TRBJ1-2, with 9 positions matching TRBD1. CDR1 and CDR2 (germline): SGHNT, YENEEA. The trim removed 5 bases at V and 5 bases at J, leaving 9 bases unmatched. CDR3 length: 15 amino acids. The CDR3 bases are TGTGCCAGCAGCGAGACAGGGGGGGAACCGTATGGCTACACCTTC. Translating gives CASSETGGEPYGYTF.

The V and J genes are TRBV2 and TRBJ2-3, with D tentatively TRBD1 (6 bases). Trimming took off 11 bases at V and 2 bases at J, with 8 bases between the two ends. CDR1 is SNHLY, CDR2 FYNNEI, per germline. The CDR3 length is 11 residues. DNA of the CDR3: TGTGCCGGACAGTCCACAGATACGCAGTATTTT. This gives the protein CAGQSTDTQYF.

CDR3 protein: CASSELAGGETQYF. As DNA, the CDR3 is TGTGCCAGCAGTGAACTAGCGGGAGGAGAGACCCAGTACTTC. V and J are TRBV2 and TRBJ2-5, with 11 bases that match TRBD2. V dropped 2 bases and J dropped 4; count of bases not matched to a gene: 0. There are 14 residues in the CDR3. CDR1 and CDR2 (germline): SNHLY, FYNNEI.

The rearrangement links TRBV28 to TRBJ2-6; D call uncertain. The CDR3 totals 13 residues. V shed 8 bases and J shed 1 base, with 6 bases lying between them. Germline V gene sequence: CDR1 MDHEN, CDR2 SYDVKM. The CDR3 here is CASVGSGANVLTF. For the CDR3, the DNA is TGTGCCAGCGTCGGGTCTGGGGCCAACGTCCTGACTTTC.

This clone has only a few counts. The rearrangement uses TRBV27 and TRBJ1-2; D is undetermined. This CDR3 contains 10 residues. V was trimmed by 11 bases and J by 8 bases, leaving 12 bases between them. Germline V CDR1 and CDR2: MNHEY, SMNVEV (reference sequence). DNA for the CDR3: TGTGCCCACTCCCCTCGGGGCTACACCTTC. This gives the protein CAHSPRGYTF.

This chain connects TRBV9 to TRBJ2-1; D may be TRBD2 (5 bases). Trimming left V 0 bases short and J 7 bases short, with 14 bases between. This CDR3 contains 15 residues. Germline V CDR1 and CDR2: SGDLS, YYNGEE. The CDR3 sequence: CASSVGSGSGNEQFF. CDR3 in DNA: TGTGCCAGCAGCGTAGGCTCAGGTTCGGGGAATGAGCAGTTCTTC.

V is TRBV5-1 and J is TRBJ1-1; 10 nucleotides line up with TRBD1. V lost 4 bases, J lost 4 bases, and 7 bases stayed unmatched. This CDR3 has 15 amino acids. In germline, CDR1 is SGHRS, CDR2 YFSETQ. The CDR3 reads CASSDRGPASTEAFF. CDR3 in DNA: TGCGCCAGCAGCGACAGGGGGCCGGCGAGCACTGAAGCTTTCTTT.

The CDR3 loop reads CASIPPGTISYEQYF. The CDR3 DNA follows: TGTGCCAGTATTCCCCCGGGAACCATCTCCTACGAGCAGTACTTC. The chain has TRBV19 and TRBJ2-7, with D perhaps matching TRBD2 (5 bases). The CDR3 is 15 residues long. V lost 7 bases and J 0 bases, leaving 16 bases between the germline ends. Looked up from germline, CDR1 is LNHDA and CDR2 is SQIVND (reference sequence).

The chain links TRBV9 to TRBJ2-1; TRBD1 matches 9 bases. CDR3 length: 16 residues. CDR1 and CDR2 from the germline V gene are SGDLS and YYNGEE. V lost 3 bases, J lost 2 bases, and 6 bases stayed unmatched. The CDR3 DNA sequence: TGTGCCAGCAGCGCTGGGACAGGGCGAACCTACAATGAGCAGTTCTTC. Translating it yields CASSAGTGRTYNEQFF. Using reference TRBV9 and TRBJ2-1 for the parts outside the CDR3, the full variable domain is DSGVTQTPKHLITATGQRVTLRCSPRSGDLSVYWYQQSLDQGLQFLIQYYNGEERAKGNILERFSAQQFPDLHSELNLSSLELGDSALYFCASSAGTGRTYNEQFFGPGTRLTVL.

This clone was picked up a small number of times. The V call is TRBV7-9, the J call TRBJ1-2, with D hard to call. The CDR3 contains 13 residues. Germline assignment: CDR1 SEHNR and CDR2 FQNEAQ (reference sequence). V lost 1 base and J 7 bases, leaving 10 bases between the germline ends. DNA of the CDR3: TGTGCCAGCAGCTTAGTAGTCGGTACTGGCTACACCTTC. Its translation: CASSLVVGTGYTF.

The V call is TRBV19, the J call TRBJ2-3, with D perhaps TRBD1 (6 bases). Germline V gives CDR1 LNHDA, CDR2 SQIVND (reference sequence). V lost 5 bases and J 2 bases, leaving 14 bases between the germline ends. The CDR3 runs 15 residues. CDR3 DNA sequence: TGTGCCAGTAGTGCGGACAGAGTACTCACAGATACGCAGTATTTT. It codes for CASSADRVLTDTQYF.

The J gene is TRBJ2-7, the V gene TRBV9; 9 nucleotides align to TRBD2. The CDR3 is 15 residues long. Germline values: CDR1 SGDLS, CDR2 YYNGEE. J gave up 5 bases and V 0 bases, and 6 bases lay outside the gene matches. The CDR3: CASSVEGLATHEQYF. DNA for the CDR3: TGTGCCAGCAGCGTAGAGGGACTAGCAACTCACGAGCAGTACTTC.

The chain combines TRBV27 with TRBJ1-2; 9 bases line up with TRBD1. CDR1 is MNHEY, CDR2 SMNVEV, per germline (reference sequence). With V trimmed by 7 bases and J by 10 bases, 7 bases remained unmatched. The CDR3 consists of 12 residues. This CDR3 reads CASTGTGRHYTF. CDR3 coding DNA: TGTGCCAGCACCGGGACAGGGCGTCACTACACCTTC.

The chain combines TRBV2 with TRBJ2-1; 7 bases fit TRBD2. Germline CDR1 and CDR2: SNHLY and FYNNEI. Trimming at V came to 3 bases and at J to 5 bases, leaving 1 base not matched to a gene. This CDR3 is built from 13 residues. The CDR3 nucleotides read TGTGCCAGCAGTGAGGGAGGGGACAATGAGCAGTTCTTC. This codes for CASSEGGDNEQFF.

As to this clone: At the DNA level, this CDR3 is encoded by other sequences in the same sample as well. This chain joins TRBV6-5 and TRBJ2-7, with a possible D match to TRBD2 (5 bases). CDR1 is MNHEY, CDR2 SVGAGI, per germline. The CDR3 is made up of 13 amino acids. V dropped 6 bases and J dropped 4 bases, with 13 bases sitting between them. CDR3 residues: CASSRVGSYEQYF. In DNA, the CDR3 is TGTGCCAGCAGCCGCGTGGGGAGTTACGAGCAGTACTTC.

The genes are TRBV11-3 and TRBJ2-3; tentatively, D is TRBD2 (5 bases). This CDR3 contains 17 residues. With 0 bases removed from V and 2 bases from J, the gap between germline ends came to 15 bases. Germline values: CDR1 SGHNT, CDR2 YENEEA. Here the CDR3 reads CASSLEGVATYTDTQYF. The CDR3 bases are TGTGCCAGCAGCTTAGAGGGCGTAGCGACTTACACAGATACGCAGTATTTT.

The chain recombines TRBV10-3 with TRBJ2-3; D possibly corresponds to TRBD2 (6 bases). V shed 2 bases and J shed 2 bases, with 14 bases lying between them. The CDR3 has 16 residues. The germline V gene encodes CDR1 ENHRY and CDR2 SYGVKD. The CDR3 loop reads CAISEKGGGHTDTQYF. The CDR3 coding sequence is TGTGCCATCAGTGAGAAGGGAGGCGGTCACACAGATACGCAGTATTTT.